This T cell receptor (beta chain) was obtained from a study of naive and memory T cell subsets. Both TRBC1 and TRBC2 were covered by a beta constant-region primer of two equimolar oligonucleotides. Nested alpha and beta constant-region primers with the SP2 primer drove four PCR rounds on ligated cDNA. In TCRdb, the UMI-ligation and nested PCR reads were re-called with MiXCR into one record per CDR3 protein. The sample holds 98,000 or so distinct CDR3 sequences, more than 12% seen once. This clonotype was picked up a small number of times. Its antigen is currently unknown. Study-wide results and limits: Possibly reflecting memory cells re-expressing CD45RA, a few larger clonotypes occurred in naive repertoires, especially CD8.

The V and J ends lost 5 bases and 7 bases respectively, with 14 bases between them. CDR3 size: 13 residues. CDR1 is MDHEN and CDR2 is SYDVKM in the germline V gene. The source of this sequence is a human donor in good health. This chain links TRBV28 with TRBJ1-1, with a weak D call TRBD1 (5 bases). Input material: naive CD8+ T cells from blood. CDR3 nucleotides: TGTGCCAGCAGTCAAGAAGCAGGGATTGAAGCTTTCTTT. Translating it yields CASSQEAGIEAFF.